Below, one T cell receptor (beta chain) is given with its context. This specimen comes from a study of blood T cell repertoires in COVID-19. On the study more broadly: Collection of acute and convalescent COVID-19 samples took place in the United States, Italy and Spain. The cDNA or gDNA used as material had been derived from T cells, B-cell-depleted T cells, or PBMCs.

Under the authors' procedure: Amplification of reference gene primers was used by the study to estimate nucleated cell counts. Repertoires were generated with immunoSEQ multiplex PCR, while TCRdb's copy carries only in-frame clones and drops some. V and J calls and clone size come straight from that table; D and trimming were deduced from the DNA. The top ten clones hold roughly 5.2% of a sample with 150,000 to 200,000 clones, approximately 82% of them seen once. Trimming pared 9 bases from V and 3 bases from J, leaving 18 bases between. This CDR3 spans 15 amino acids. Germline V gene sequence: CDR1 SGHAT, CDR2 FQNNGV. Clinical history as reported by participants underpinned cohort assignment.

The material sequenced was PBMCs or T cells enriched from blood (not recorded which). The chain combines TRBV11-2 with TRBJ2-1; D possibly corresponds to TRBD2 (6 bases). This sequence originates from an older woman with acute COVID-19. In DNA form, the CDR3 reads TGTGCCAGTCTCCCGGGACTTCTCGTCTACAATGAGCAGTTCTTC. Protein product: CASLPGLLVYNEQFF.